This T cell receptor beta chain was documented in a study of CD8+ T cells in alopecia areata. V lost 3 bases and J lost 6, with 6 bases in between. This CDR3 spans 11 amino acids. In germline, CDR1 is DFQATT, CDR2 SNEGSKA (reference sequence). Concerning this clone: The antigen remains unidentified.

After isolation, RNA underwent reverse transcription to generate cDNA as the sequencing template. Sequenced by immunoSEQ multiplex PCR; TCRdb stores in-frame clones only, minus some. The profile covers 150,000 to 250,000 clones, with nearly 60% appearing a single time and roughly 5% taken by the ten largest. Regarding the study as a whole: The study found higher clonality in lesional than normal scalp, especially in alopecia totalis/universalis. Persistence during tofacitinib was seen for many expanded lesional clones in scalp and blood.

Treatment: oral pan-JAK inhibitor, 5-10 mg twice daily. Obtained from alopecia areata patients were lesional scalp punch biopsies along with peripheral blood. Starting from PBMCs, sorting isolated CD4+ and CD8+ T cells. This material consisted of CD4+ T cells sorted from blood, taken at week 24, from a patient treated with tofacitinib. The clonotype comes from a human donor with alopecia areata. V usage is TRBV20-1 and J usage is TRBJ1-5; D gene ambiguous. DNA of the CDR3: TGCAGTGCTAGGGGCGGTCAGCCCCAGCATTTT. Its protein product is CSARGGQPQHF.